These T cell receptor beta chains were read from a single sample in a study of cytomegalovirus exposure and HLA in healthy donors. This table comes from immunoSEQ multiplex PCR, and its TCRdb copy is limited to in-frame clones, with some not included. This specimen shows about 200,000 clones; the ten leading clones hold about 1%. Sequencing input: PBMCs. The receptors originated from a girl between 2 and 10 years old in good health and CMV-seropositive. The CDR3 runs from the conserved cysteine through the conserved F or W. The D gene is left open where the match is weak.

cdr3_length j_call d_call v_call cdr3_aa cdr3_nt
16 TRBJ2-2 - TRBV28 CASTKSTGWDTGELFF TGTGCCAGCACCAAGTCGACGGGGTGGGACACCGGGGAGCTGTTTTTT
15 TRBJ1-1 - TRBV28 CASSFPIGLRNEAFF TGTGCCAGCAGTTTCCCAATCGGTCTGCGAAATGAAGCTTTCTTT
14 TRBJ2-1 - TRBV7-9 CASSLTGGINEQFF TGTGCCAGCAGCTTAACGGGCGGGATAAATGAGCAGTTCTTC
17 TRBJ2-3 TRBD2 TRBV28 CASSSPPGGGSTDTQYF TGTGCCAGCAGTTCACCACCGGGGGGTGGGAGCACAGATACGCAGTATTTT
14 TRBJ2-1 - TRBV19 CASTLGANYNEQFF TGTGCCAGTACTCTAGGAGCGAACTACAATGAGCAGTTCTTC
14 TRBJ2-3 - TRBV28 CASSLSGSTDTQYF TGTGCCAGCAGTTTAAGCGGCAGCACAGATACGCAGTATTTT
15 TRBJ2-7 TRBD2 TRBV9 CASSVGGGLSYEQYF TGTGCCAGCAGCGTAGGGGGGGGTCTGTCCTACGAGCAGTACTTC
17 TRBJ2-2 TRBD2 TRBV9 CASSVARREGHTGELFF TGTGCCAGCAGCGTAGCCCGGCGGGAGGGCCACACCGGGGAGCTGTTTTTT
14 TRBJ1-1 TRBD1 TRBV10-3 CAISQGAENTEAFF TGTGCCATCAGCCAGGGGGCCGAGAACACTGAAGCTTTCTTT
13 TRBJ1-1 - TRBV25-1 CASSDYPDREAFF TGTGCCAGCAGTGACTACCCGGACAGAGAAGCTTTCTTT
17 TRBJ2-1 TRBD2 TRBV7-3 CASSPISGSMSYNEQFF TGTGCCAGCAGCCCCATTAGCGGGAGTATGTCCTACAATGAGCAGTTCTTC
13 TRBJ2-1 - TRBV10-1 CASSESLNTRGFF TGCGCCAGCAGTGAGTCGCTCAATACCCGGGGGTTCTTC
14 TRBJ2-2 TRBD1 TRBV18 CASKQGNEAGELFF TGTGCCAGTAAACAGGGGAACGAGGCCGGGGAGCTGTTTTTT
13 TRBJ1-5 - TRBV6-5 CASSPLSDQPQHF TGTGCCAGCAGTCCCCTTAGTGATCAGCCCCAGCATTTT
15 TRBJ2-5 - TRBV6-5 CASSQGGGYQETQYF TGTGCCAGCAGTCAGGGAGGTGGGTACCAAGAGACCCAGTACTTC
11 TRBJ2-1 - TRBV20-1 CSARDRSEQFF TGCAGTGCTAGAGACCGGAGTGAGCAGTTCTTC
13 TRBJ2-5 - TRBV28 CASSSPSVQTQYF TGTGCCAGCAGTTCCCCCTCCGTCCAGACCCAGTACTTC